The T cell receptor beta chain under discussion was sequenced for a study of radiotherapy plus CTLA-4 blockade in lung cancer. Regarding the study as a whole: Early blood T cell clone changes and increased post-radiation serum interferon-beta were reportedly the strongest response predictors. TCR clones originating in tumors grew in number in blood after radiotherapy plus ipilimumab.

Each patient with chemo-refractory metastatic non-small-cell lung cancer was treated with focal radiation plus CTLA-4 blockade using ipilimumab. In regard to this clone: Its antigen remains unidentified.

Losses at the gene ends were 1 base for V and 5 bases for J; bases not matched to a gene: 7. The germline CDR1 and CDR2 sequences are LNHDA and SQIVND (reference sequence). This CDR3 spans 16 amino acids. TCRdb's copy holds only in-frame clones and misses some; the assay was immunoSEQ multiplex PCR. The data contain under 25,000 clones, over 70% of them singletons. This rearrangement joins TRBV19 to TRBJ2-3, with 9 bases identical to TRBD1. The sequencing used peripheral blood, collected from a patient treated with radiotherapy plus ipilimumab. This receptor was taken from a human donor with non-small cell lung cancer who had stable disease on radiotherapy plus ipilimumab. This CDR3 reads CASSIATGTGRDTQYF. The DNA of the CDR3 is TGTGCCAGTAGTATAGCCACGGGGACAGGGAGAGATACGCAGTATTTT.